This T cell receptor (beta chain) was identified in a study of blood T cell repertoires in COVID-19. Overall study: Spain, Italy and the United States supplied samples that represented acute and convalescent COVID-19. Sample material is recorded as cDNA or gDNA derived from T cells, B-cell-depleted T cells, or PBMCs.

The table came from immunoSEQ multiplex PCR; TCRdb's copy has only in-frame clones and leaves some out. The repertoire consists of about 73,000 clones, with 89% occurring once and the leading ten covering approximately 9%. The germline gives CDR1 SGHDT, CDR2 YYEEEE. The CDR3 is made up of 15 amino acids. V lost 2 bases and J lost 5, with 17 bases in between. This TCR was sampled from an elderly man with acute or convalescent COVID-19. The chain recombines TRBV5-6 with TRBJ2-7; weak D call: TRBD1 (6 bases). The sequenced sample was peripheral blood. CDR3 amino acids: CASSFVTGRSHEQYF. The CDR3 nucleotides read TGTGCCAGCAGCTTCGTGACAGGACGTAGCCACGAGCAGTACTTC.